A single sample is the source of the 14 T cell receptor beta chains below, sequenced in a study of glioma-infiltrating T cells after dendritic cell vaccination. Some clones are missing from TCRdb's copy, which holds only in-frame ones; the method was immunoSEQ multiplex PCR. The top ten clones hold approximately 10% of a sample with roughly 60,000 clones, approximately 86% of them seen once. Time point of the sample: after dendritic cell vaccination, including at tumor progression/relapse. This specimen was blood, taken after dendritic cell vaccination. The receptors originated from a human donor with glioblastoma.

The sample holds a few counts of this clone. The V call is TRBV7-8, the J call TRBJ1-1; tentative D call: TRBD1 (5 bases). V gave up 2 bases and J gave up 4 bases, with 8 bases separating them. CDR1 is SGHVS and CDR2 is FQNEAQ in the germline V gene. This CDR3 spans 13 amino acids. CDR3 in amino acids: CASSLNGGTEAFF. CDR3 coding DNA: TGTGCCAGCAGCTTAAACGGGGGCACTGAAGCTTTCTTT.

J is TRBJ1-1 and V is TRBV15; the D gene is possibly TRBD1 (6 bases). The CDR3 loop spans 14 amino acids. V dropped 5 bases and J dropped 5 bases, with 15 bases sitting between them. The germline gives CDR1 LNHNV, CDR2 YYDKDF (reference sequence). The CDR3 region has the DNA TGTGCCACCAGCGGGAACAGGGTCGGGACTGAAGCTTTCTTT. Its translation is CATSGNRVGTEAFF.

V usage is TRBV4-3 and J usage is TRBJ2-3; D might be TRBD2 (6 bases). Germline assignment: CDR1 LGHNA and CDR2 YSLEER. The CDR3 is made up of 16 amino acids. V lost 3 bases and J lost 2, with 15 bases in between. CDR3 nucleotides: TGCGCCAGCAGCCAGGGGACCGGGGGTCACACAGATACGCAGTATTTT. Residues: CASSQGTGGHTDTQYF.

V usage is TRBV13 and J usage is TRBJ2-7, with TRBD1 identical over 9 bases. Germline V CDR1 and CDR2: PRHDT, FYEKMQ (reference sequence). The CDR3 is made up of 17 amino acids. J lost 6 bases, V lost 4 bases, and 16 bases had no gene match. The CDR3 DNA sequence: TGTGCCAGCAGCTCACAGGGGGCGCTTTCCGTTGCCGGCGAGCAGTACTTC. It specifies CASSSQGALSVAGEQYF.

The chain couples TRBV5-8 to TRBJ1-5, with D unclear. Looked up from germline, CDR1 is SGHTS and CDR2 is YDEGEE. The V end lost 0 bases, the J end lost 0 bases, and 4 bases lay between the germline ends. The CDR3 loop spans 14 amino acids. CDR3 coding DNA: TGTGCCAGCAGCTTGGCTTATAGCAATCAGCCCCAGCATTTT. Translation gives CASSLAYSNQPQHF.

CDR3 nucleotide sequence: TGTGCCAGCAGTGAGCTTCAGACAGGGGGCAAGTCAGATACGCAGTATTTT. It encodes CASSELQTGGKSDTQYF. The chain uses TRBV2 and TRBJ2-3; 10 bases fit TRBD1. V shed 3 bases, J shed 4 bases, and the junction held 10 bases outside the gene matches. The germline V gene encodes CDR1 SNHLY and CDR2 FYNNEI. The CDR3 length is 17 residues.

The rearrangement uses TRBV2 and TRBJ2-5, with 12 bases aligning to TRBD2. Trimming removed 5 bases from V and 2 bases from J; junction bases left unmatched: 6. Germline V gene lookup returns CDR1 SNHLY and CDR2 FYNNEI. The CDR3 is 16 residues long. In DNA form, the CDR3 reads TGTGCCAGCAGTCTATGGACTAGCGGGGCTCAAGAGACCCAGTACTTC. Its translation is CASSLWTSGAQETQYF. The complete variable domain, with remaining parts taken from reference TRBV2 and TRBJ2-5, reads EPEVTQTPSHQVTQMGQEVILRCVPISNHLYFYWYRQILGQKVEFLVSFYNNEISEKSEIFDDQFSVERPDGSNFTLKIRSTKLEDSAMYFCASSLWTSGAQETQYFGPGTRLLVL.

V gene TRBV27 combines with J gene TRBJ1-2, with D maybe TRBD1 (5 bases). This CDR3 is 13 amino acids long. V lost 5 bases, J lost 8 bases, and 15 bases lay in between. The germline CDR1 and CDR2 sequences are MNHEY and SMNVEV (reference sequence). The CDR3 loop reads CASSPQGFRGYTF. The CDR3 nucleotides are TGTGCCAGCAGTCCGCAGGGATTCCGAGGCTACACCTTC.

The V and J genes are TRBV5-1 and TRBJ1-2, with unresolved D. The V end was cut by 4 bases, the J end by 3 bases, with 16 bases between. Germline-derived CDR1 and CDR2 are SGHRS and YFSETQ. This CDR3 is built from 15 residues. CDR3 in amino acids: CASSLTGGRDYGYTF. The CDR3 DNA reads as TGCGCCAGCAGCCTAACCGGAGGGAGGGACTATGGCTACACCTTC.

The gene calls are TRBV30 and TRBJ1-1, with TRBD1 matching over 7 bases. This CDR3 spans 13 amino acids. Germline values: CDR1 GTSNPN, CDR2 SVGIG (reference sequence). Trimming at V came to 2 bases and at J to 1 base, leaving 1 base not matched to a gene. The CDR3 loop reads CAWSHRGNTEAFF. DNA for the CDR3: TGTGCCTGGAGTCACAGGGGGAACACTGAAGCTTTCTTT.

J is TRBJ1-2 and V is TRBV5-8; TRBD1 is a possible D gene (6 bases). There are 14 residues in the CDR3. Trimming removed 4 bases at V and 0 bases at J, with 10 bases between. The V gene's germline CDR1 is SGHTS and CDR2 YDEGEE. In DNA, the CDR3 is TGTGCCAGCAGCCGGGACAACTCTAACTATGGCTACACCTTC. Translation gives CASSRDNSNYGYTF.

The chain uses TRBV6-5 and TRBJ2-4; D is possibly TRBD1 (6 bases). The CDR3 consists of 16 residues. The germline gives CDR1 MNHEY, CDR2 SVGAGI. The germline V and J ends were trimmed by 2 bases and 1 base, with 12 bases remaining between them. Here the CDR3 reads CASSYRGTGAKNIQYF. DNA of the CDR3: TGTGCCAGCAGTTACAGGGGGACGGGGGCCAAAAACATTCAGTACTTC.

The CDR3 DNA reads TGCGCCAGCAGCCAAGGACGTACAGGGGGGGCTGGCGGCTACACCTTC. Translation: CASSQGRTGGAGGYTF. V and J are TRBV4-3 and TRBJ1-2, with 8 bases lining up with TRBD1. V lost 1 base to trimming and J lost 8 bases; unmatched junction nucleotides: 12. The CDR3 is 16 amino acids. Germline V gene lookup returns CDR1 LGHNA and CDR2 YSLEER.

The rearrangement joins TRBV4-2 to TRBJ1-2, with a weak D call TRBD1 (5 bases). V shed 0 bases and J shed 8 bases, with 16 bases lying between them. Germline CDR1 LGHNA, CDR2 YNFKEQ. This CDR3 comprises 15 residues. This CDR3 is CASSQDLAGREGYTF. CDR3 DNA sequence: TGTGCCAGCAGCCAAGATTTGGCGGGGCGAGAGGGCTACACCTTC.